The subject of this entry is one T cell receptor (beta chain). The data stem from a study of blood T cell repertoires in COVID-19. About the research overall: Sites across the United States, Italy and Spain contributed samples from acute and convalescent COVID-19. The cDNA or gDNA used as material had been derived from T cells, B-cell-depleted T cells, or PBMCs.

Germline V gives CDR1 WNHNN, CDR2 SYGVQD (reference sequence). Trimming took 10 bases from V and 13 from J; bases not matched to a gene: 27. The CDR3 extends over 17 amino acids. In the source study's methods: Estimation of nucleated cell counts was performed using reference gene primer amplification. Profiled with immunoSEQ multiplex PCR; TCRdb holds only in-frame clones, not every one. V and J calls and clone size follow that table, whereas D and trimming were derived from the DNA. Among around 320,000 clones listed, 65% to 90% were seen once. Sequences were obtained from peripheral blood. This chain connects TRBV10-1 to TRBJ1-3; 8 nucleotides match TRBD1. The sequence was obtained from a human donor in a cohort sampled during active COVID-19. The CDR3 sequence is CATATGTGASPGTVIYF. CDR3 bases: TGCGCCACCGCAACCGGGACAGGAGCCTCCCCTGGGACAGTGATATATTTT.